This T cell receptor beta chain emerged from a study of T-cell reconstitution after alpha-beta-depleted transplantation in children. General study results and limits: Hyperexpanded clones declined; after one year, newly produced T cells mostly supplied diversity. From surviving recipient T cells and thymic progenitors came the high day-60 TCRbeta diversity observed in some patients.

From germline, CDR1 is SEHNR and CDR2 FQNEAQ (reference sequence). V was cut by 10 bases and J by 0 bases, with 13 bases left in between. This CDR3 has 14 amino acids. As concerns this clonotype: What it binds is unknown.

TCRbeta library construction was performed incorporating unique molecular identifiers. TCRdb called the PCR reads again in MiXCR, with one record for every CDR3 protein. The repertoire holds some 300,000 distinct CDR3 sequences, with nearly 8% as singletons. This TCR came from a female patient between 2 and 15 years old who had a stem cell transplant for Fanconi anemia, so the T cells may come from the graft donor. This sequence joins TRBV7-9 and TRBJ2-1; maybe TRBD2 (5 bases). The source was peripheral blood, collected 360 days after TCRalphabeta/CD19-depleted stem cell transplant. The DNA for the CDR3 is TGTGCCATTTCGTCAAGCGGCTCCTACAATGAGCAGTTCTTC. Its translation: CAISSSGSYNEQFF.